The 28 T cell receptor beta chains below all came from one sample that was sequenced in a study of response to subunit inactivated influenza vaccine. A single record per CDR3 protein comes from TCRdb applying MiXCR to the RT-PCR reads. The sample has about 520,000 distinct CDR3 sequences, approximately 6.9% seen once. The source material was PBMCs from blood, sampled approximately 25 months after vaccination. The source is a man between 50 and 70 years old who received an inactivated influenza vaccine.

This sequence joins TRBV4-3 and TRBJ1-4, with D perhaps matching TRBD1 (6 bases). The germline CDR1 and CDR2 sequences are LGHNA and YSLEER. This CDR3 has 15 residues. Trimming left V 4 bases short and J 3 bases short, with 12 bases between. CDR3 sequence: CASSPRTASNEKLFF. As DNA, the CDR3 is TGCGCCAGCAGCCCCCGGACAGCTTCTAATGAAAAACTGTTTTTT.

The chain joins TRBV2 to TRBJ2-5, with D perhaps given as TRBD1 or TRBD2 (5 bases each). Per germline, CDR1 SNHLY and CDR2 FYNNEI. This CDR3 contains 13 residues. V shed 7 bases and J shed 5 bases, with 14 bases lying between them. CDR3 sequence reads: CASKGMGTETQYF. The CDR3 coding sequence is TGTGCCAGCAAGGGTATGGGGACGGAGACCCAGTACTTC.

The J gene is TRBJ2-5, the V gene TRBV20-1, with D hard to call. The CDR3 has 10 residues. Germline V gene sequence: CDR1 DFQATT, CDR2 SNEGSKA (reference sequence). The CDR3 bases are TGCAGCCCCAGATCCAGGACCCAGTACTTC. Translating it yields CSPRSRTQYF.

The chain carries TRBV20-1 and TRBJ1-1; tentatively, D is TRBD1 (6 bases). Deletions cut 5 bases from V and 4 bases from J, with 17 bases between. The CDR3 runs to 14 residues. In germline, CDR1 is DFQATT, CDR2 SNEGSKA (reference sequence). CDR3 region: CSAPGVTRGTEAFF. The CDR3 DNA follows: TGCAGTGCTCCAGGGGTTACAAGGGGCACTGAAGCTTTCTTT.

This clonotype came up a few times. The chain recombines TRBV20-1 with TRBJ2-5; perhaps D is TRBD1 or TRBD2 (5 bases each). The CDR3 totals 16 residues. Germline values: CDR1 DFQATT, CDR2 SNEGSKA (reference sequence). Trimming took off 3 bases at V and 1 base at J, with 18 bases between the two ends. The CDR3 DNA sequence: TGCAGTGCTAGCCGTCGGGCAGGGACCCTCCAAGAGACCCAGTACTTC. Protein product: CSASRRAGTLQETQYF.

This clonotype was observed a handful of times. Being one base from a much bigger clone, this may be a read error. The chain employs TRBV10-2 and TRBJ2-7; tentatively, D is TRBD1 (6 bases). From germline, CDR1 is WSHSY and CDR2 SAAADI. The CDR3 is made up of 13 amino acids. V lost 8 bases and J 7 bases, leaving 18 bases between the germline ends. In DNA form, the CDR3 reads TGCGCCAGCGGGGATCTAGGGGGAAGAGAGCAGTACTTC. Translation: CASGDLGGREQYF.

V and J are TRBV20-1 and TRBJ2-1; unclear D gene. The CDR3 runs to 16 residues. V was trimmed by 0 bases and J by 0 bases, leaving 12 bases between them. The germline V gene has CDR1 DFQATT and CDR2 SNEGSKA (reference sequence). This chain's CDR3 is CSARDLQLSSYNEQFF. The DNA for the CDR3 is TGCAGTGCTAGAGATCTCCAACTCAGCTCCTACAATGAGCAGTTCTTC.

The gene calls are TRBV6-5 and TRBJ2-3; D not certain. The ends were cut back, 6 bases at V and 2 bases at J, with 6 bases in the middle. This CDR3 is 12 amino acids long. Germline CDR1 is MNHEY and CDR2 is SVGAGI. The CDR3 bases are TGTGCCAGCAGACAATCCACAGATACGCAGTATTTT. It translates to CASRQSTDTQYF.

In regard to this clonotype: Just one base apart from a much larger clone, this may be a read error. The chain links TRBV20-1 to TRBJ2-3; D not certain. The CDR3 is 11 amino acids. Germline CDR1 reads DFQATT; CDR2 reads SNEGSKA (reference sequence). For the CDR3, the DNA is TGCAGTGCTAGACACACAGATACGCGGTATTTT. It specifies CSARHTDTRYF.

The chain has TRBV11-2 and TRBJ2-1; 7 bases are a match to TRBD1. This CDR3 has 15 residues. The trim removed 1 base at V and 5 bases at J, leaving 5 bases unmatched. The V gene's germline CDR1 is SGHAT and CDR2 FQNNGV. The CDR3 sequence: CASSLVWTGHNEQFF. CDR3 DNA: TGTGCCAGCAGCTTAGTTTGGACAGGACACAATGAGCAGTTCTTC.

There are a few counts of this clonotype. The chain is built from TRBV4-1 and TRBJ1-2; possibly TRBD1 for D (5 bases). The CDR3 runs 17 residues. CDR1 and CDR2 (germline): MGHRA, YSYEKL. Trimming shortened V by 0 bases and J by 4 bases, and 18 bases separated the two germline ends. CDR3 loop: CASSQDGARGWAYGYTF. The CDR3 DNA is TGCGCCAGCAGCCAAGATGGAGCGAGGGGCTGGGCCTATGGCTACACCTTC.

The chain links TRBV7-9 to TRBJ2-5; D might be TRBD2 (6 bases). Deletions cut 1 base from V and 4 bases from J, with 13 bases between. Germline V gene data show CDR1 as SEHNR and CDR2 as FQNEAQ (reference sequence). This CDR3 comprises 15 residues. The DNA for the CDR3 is TGTGCCAGCAGCTTAGTCCTCGGGGGAGGAGAGACCCAGTACTTC. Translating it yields CASSLVLGGGETQYF.

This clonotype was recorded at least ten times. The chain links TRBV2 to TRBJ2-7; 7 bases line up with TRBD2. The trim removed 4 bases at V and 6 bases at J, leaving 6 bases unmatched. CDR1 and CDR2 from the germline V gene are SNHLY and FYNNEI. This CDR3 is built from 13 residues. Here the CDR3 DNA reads TGTGCCAGCAGTGTTACGGGGGGAATCGAGCAGTACTTC. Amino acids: CASSVTGGIEQYF.

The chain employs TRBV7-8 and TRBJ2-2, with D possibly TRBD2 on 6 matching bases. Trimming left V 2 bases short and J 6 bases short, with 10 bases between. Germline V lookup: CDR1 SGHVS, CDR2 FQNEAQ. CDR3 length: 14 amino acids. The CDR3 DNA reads TGTGCCAGCAGCTTACGGGAGTATCCCGGGGAGCTGTTTTTT. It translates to CASSLREYPGELFF. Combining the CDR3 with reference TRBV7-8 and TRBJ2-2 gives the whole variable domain GAGVSQSPRYKVAKRGQDVALRCDPISGHVSLFWYQQALGQGPEFLTYFQNEAQLDKSGLPSDRFFAERPEGSVSTLKIQRTQQEDSAVYLCASSLREYPGELFFGEGSRLTVL.

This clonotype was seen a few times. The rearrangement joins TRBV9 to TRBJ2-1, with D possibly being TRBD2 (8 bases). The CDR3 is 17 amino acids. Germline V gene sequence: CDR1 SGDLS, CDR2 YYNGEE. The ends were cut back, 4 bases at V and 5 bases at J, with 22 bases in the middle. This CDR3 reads CASSPRSGSGTDNEQFF. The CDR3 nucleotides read TGTGCCAGCAGCCCGAGGTCGGGTAGCGGGACAGACAATGAGCAGTTCTTC.

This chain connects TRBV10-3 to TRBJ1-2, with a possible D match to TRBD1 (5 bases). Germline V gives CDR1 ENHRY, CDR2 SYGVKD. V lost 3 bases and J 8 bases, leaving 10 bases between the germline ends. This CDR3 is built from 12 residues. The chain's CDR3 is CAISEGVHGYTF. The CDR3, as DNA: TGTGCCATCAGTGAAGGGGTGCACGGCTACACCTTC.

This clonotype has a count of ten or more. The CDR3 DNA follows: TGTGCCAGCAGTGAATATAGCAATCAGCCCCAGCATTTT. Protein: CASSEYSNQPQHF. V gene TRBV25-1 combines with J gene TRBJ1-5, with D uncertain. The CDR3 contains 13 residues. Trimming took 0 bases from V and 0 from J, leaving 0 bases between them. CDR1 and CDR2 from the germline V gene are MGHDK and SYGVNS.

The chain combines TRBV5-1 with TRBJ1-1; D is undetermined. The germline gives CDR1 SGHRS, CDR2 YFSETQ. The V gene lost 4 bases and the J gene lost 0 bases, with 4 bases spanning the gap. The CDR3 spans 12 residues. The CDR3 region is CASSALNTEAFF. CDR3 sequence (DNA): TGCGCCAGCAGCGCGTTGAACACTGAAGCTTTCTTT.

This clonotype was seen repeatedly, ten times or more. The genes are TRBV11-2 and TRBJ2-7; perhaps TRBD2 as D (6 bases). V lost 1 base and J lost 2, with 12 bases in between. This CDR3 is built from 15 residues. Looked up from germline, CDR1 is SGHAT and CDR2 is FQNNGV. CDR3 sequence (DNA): TGTGCCAGCAGCTTAGCGGGCGGGACCACCTACGAGCAGTACTTC. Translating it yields CASSLAGGTTYEQYF.

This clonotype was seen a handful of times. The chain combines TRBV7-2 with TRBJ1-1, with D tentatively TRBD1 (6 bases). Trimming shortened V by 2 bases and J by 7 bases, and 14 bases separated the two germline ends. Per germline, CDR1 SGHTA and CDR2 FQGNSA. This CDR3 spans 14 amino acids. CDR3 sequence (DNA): TGTGCCAGCAGCTTATCTTCGGCAGGGGATGAAGCTTTCTTT. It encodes CASSLSSAGDEAFF.

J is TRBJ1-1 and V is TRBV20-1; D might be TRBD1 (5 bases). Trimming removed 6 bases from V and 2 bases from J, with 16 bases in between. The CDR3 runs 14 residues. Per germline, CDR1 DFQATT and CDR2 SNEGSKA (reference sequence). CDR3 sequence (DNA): TGCAGTGCAAATCCAGGGACTCGAAACACTGAAGCTTTCTTT. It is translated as CSANPGTRNTEAFF.

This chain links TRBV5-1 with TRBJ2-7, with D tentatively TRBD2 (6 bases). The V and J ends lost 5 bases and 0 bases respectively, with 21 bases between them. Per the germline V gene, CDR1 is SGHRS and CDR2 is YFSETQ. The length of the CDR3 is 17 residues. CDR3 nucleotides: TGCGCCAGCAGTTTCCCCTTGGAGGGCGAAACCTCCTACGAGCAGTACTTC. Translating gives CASSFPLEGETSYEQYF.

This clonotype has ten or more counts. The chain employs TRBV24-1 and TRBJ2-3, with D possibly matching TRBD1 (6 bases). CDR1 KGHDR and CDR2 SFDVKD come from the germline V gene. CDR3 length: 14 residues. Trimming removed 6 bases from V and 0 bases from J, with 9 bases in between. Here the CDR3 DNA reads TGTGCCACCAGTCAGACAGGTAGCACAGATACGCAGTATTTT. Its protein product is CATSQTGSTDTQYF.

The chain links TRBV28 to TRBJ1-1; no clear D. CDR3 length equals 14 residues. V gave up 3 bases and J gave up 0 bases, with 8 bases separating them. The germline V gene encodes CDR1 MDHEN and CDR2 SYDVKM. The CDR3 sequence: CASSFWVMNTEAFF. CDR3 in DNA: TGTGCCAGCAGTTTTTGGGTTATGAACACTGAAGCTTTCTTT.

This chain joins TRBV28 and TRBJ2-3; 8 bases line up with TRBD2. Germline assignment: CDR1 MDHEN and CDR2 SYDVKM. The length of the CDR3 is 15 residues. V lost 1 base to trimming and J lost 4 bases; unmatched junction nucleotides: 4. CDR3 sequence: CASSLFTSGADTQYF. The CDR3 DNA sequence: TGTGCCAGCAGTTTATTTACTAGCGGAGCAGATACGCAGTATTTT.

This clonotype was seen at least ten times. DNA of the CDR3: TGTGCCAGCAGTTTGGGGGGGCCGAGAGATACGCAGTATTTT. This encodes CASSLGGPRDTQYF. The V and J genes are TRBV12-3 or TRBV12-4 and TRBJ2-3, with TRBD2 as a possible D gene (7 bases). This CDR3 is built from 14 residues. Trimming took 3 bases from V and 5 from J, leaving 12 bases between them.

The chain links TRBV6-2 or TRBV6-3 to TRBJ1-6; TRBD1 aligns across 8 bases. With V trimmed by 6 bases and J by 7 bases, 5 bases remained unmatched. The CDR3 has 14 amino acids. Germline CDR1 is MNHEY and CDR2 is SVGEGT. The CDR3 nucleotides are TGTGCCAGCAGAAGGACAGGGCCGAATTCACCCCTCCACTTT. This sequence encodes CASRRTGPNSPLHF.

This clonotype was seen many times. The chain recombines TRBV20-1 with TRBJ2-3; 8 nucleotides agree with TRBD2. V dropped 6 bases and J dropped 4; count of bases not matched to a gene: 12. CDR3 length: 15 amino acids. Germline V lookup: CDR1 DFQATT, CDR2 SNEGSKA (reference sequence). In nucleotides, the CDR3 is TGCAGTGCACCCGGGATAGCGGGACTTCCAGATACGCAGTATTTT. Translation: CSAPGIAGLPDTQYF.